This entry is about one T cell receptor (beta chain). Its antigen is currently not known. Base qualities were left out, and no much larger clone turns up one base away. The trial excluded patients who had a history of autoimmune disease or who were on systemic immunosuppression. Peripheral blood for TCR sequencing was collected from all dose cohorts at baseline, on cycle 4 day 1, and on cycle 7 day 1. Samples came from an open-label, multicenter, first-in-human phase I dose-escalation trial of ivuxolimab. Adults with locally advanced or metastatic melanoma, renal cell carcinoma, hepatocellular carcinoma or head and neck squamous cell carcinoma were enrolled in the trial. Before TCR sequencing, CD4+ and CD8+ T cells were separately sorted from peripheral blood. From a lookup of the germline V gene, CDR1 and CDR2 are SGHRS and YFSETQ. Compared with germline, V lacks 0 bases and J lacks 2 bases; bases without a gene match: 0. The CDR3 goes from the cysteine to the phenylalanine over 14 residues. The CDR3 DNA has 42 bases and is translated from base 1.

For sequencing of the TCRbeta CDR3 region, genomic DNA was extracted from the sorted cells. TCRbeta CDR3 regions were sequenced using the immunoSEQ Assay. This immuneACCESS table, as held by TCRdb, lists in-frame sequences with V and J called but not all clones. Of the missing ones, under half trace to an unresolved V gene in checked studies; the others have no known cause. This sample holds 25,000 to 35,000 clones; 84% were observed only once. Of the sample, about 20% falls within the top ten clones. These data originate in a study of OX40 agonist ivuxolimab in advanced cancers. Looking at the study overall: The costimulatory receptor OX40 (CD134) was targeted by ivuxolimab, a fully human IgG2 agonistic monoclonal antibody. In the dose-escalation cohort, 75% to 85% of patients were male, and the mean age was 60 years with a range of roughly 23 to 79. The paper covers the monotherapy dose-escalation part of the phase I ivuxolimab trial, which included N ≈ 50 patients. Intravenous ivuxolimab was administered to patients every 2 weeks at six dose levels: 0.01, 0.1, 0.3, 1.5, 3 and 10 mg/kg. Of the roughly 51 patients in dose escalation, some 20 had hepatocellular carcinoma, some 15 had melanoma, 9 had renal cell carcinoma and 9 had head and neck cancer. Prior anti-PD-1, anti-PD-L1 or anti-CTLA-4 therapy was permitted, and checkpoint inhibitors had been received by under 50% of dose-escalation patients. The purpose of peripheral TCRbeta sequencing was to test whether ivuxolimab changed TCR sequence diversity and led to clonal T-cell expansion. Three dose-escalation patients achieved partial responses, one with hepatocellular carcinoma and two with cutaneous melanoma. Beyond this particular receptor, the publication reports: After ivuxolimab, more expanded clones were found on average in CD8+ T cells than in CD4+ T cells. Partial responders in the 0.1-3.0 mg/kg groups had among the lowest normalized peripheral clonal expansion, especially among CD8+ T cells. Low levels of normalized T-cell clonal expansion were also shown by some nonresponding patients. The antigen specificity of the clonally expanded peripheral T cells was not determined. Clonal expansion of both CD4+ and CD8+ blood T cells was observed from baseline to week 6 at doses 0.1 to 3.0 mg/kg.

The TCR sequence derives from an adult with an advanced solid tumor such as melanoma, head and neck, liver or kidney cancer. The chain is made from TRBV5-1 and TRBJ2-7; a stretch of 9 junction bases matches TRBD1. Sequences were derived from CD4+ or CD8+ T cells sorted from blood, sampled in a trial of the OX40 agonist ivuxolimab. The CDR3 in this case is CASSLGTGAYEQYF. Read as DNA, the sequence is TGCGCCAGCAGCTTGGGGACAGGGGCCTACGAGCAGTACTTC.